The rows below give T cell receptor beta chains drawn from one sample of a study of blood T cell repertoires in COVID-19. Using immunoSEQ multiplex PCR, the repertoire was profiled, and TCRdb retains in-frame clones only, with some absent. Altogether around 200,000 clones are present, 75% to 90% being singletons, with the ten largest covering more than 5%. The sample consisted of PBMCs or T cells enriched from blood (not recorded which). All receptors come from a man aged 35-49 years who had recovered from COVID-19. Each CDR3 is given with its conserved first and last residue. A D gene is named only where the DNA matches it firmly. Rows may omit the clone size; those that give it use once, few, many or a size class.

TRBD1,once,TRBV9,TRBJ1-2,CASSVYRGGYTF,TGTGCCAGCAGCGTCTACAGGGGGGGCTACACCTTC
TRBD1,NA,TRBV6-2/TRBV6-3,TRBJ1-5,CASSYGPTGPNQPQHF,TGTGCCAGCAGTTACGGGCCGACAGGGCCGAATCAGCCCCAGCATTTT
TRBD2,NA,TRBV2,TRBJ2-1,CASEYGGAVSEQFF,TGTGCCAGCGAGTACGGGGGGGCCGTCAGTGAGCAGTTCTTC
TRBD1,NA,TRBV2,TRBJ1-5,CASSDRGPNIQPQHF,TGTGCCAGCAGCGACAGGGGGCCGAATATTCAGCCCCAGCATTTT
NA,NA,TRBV2,TRBJ1-1,CASRLDTLNTEAFF,TGTGCCAGCAGGTTGGACACCTTGAACACTGAAGCTTTCTTT
TRBD1,NA,TRBV24-1,TRBJ1-2,CATSDLLRMGQGNYGYTF,TGTGCCACCAGTGATTTGTTACGGATGGGACAGGGGAACTATGGCTACACCTTC
NA,NA,TRBV6-6,TRBJ1-5,CASSQPRRNQPQHF,TGTGCCAGCAGTCAACCGAGGCGCAATCAGCCCCAGCATTTT
TRBD1,NA,TRBV2,TRBJ1-6,CATQGGLNDSPLHF,TGTGCCACCCAGGGGGGATTAAATGATTCACCCCTCCACTTT
NA,NA,TRBV3-1/TRBV3-2,TRBJ2-7,CASSHPGQLFSYEQYF,TGTGCCAGCAGCCACCCAGGACAGCTATTCTCCTACGAGCAGTACTTC
NA,NA,TRBV11-2,TRBJ2-5,CASSPGDKETQYF,TGTGCCAGCAGCCCCGGGGACAAAGAGACCCAGTACTTC
TRBD1,NA,TRBV5-1,TRBJ1-1,CASTSGTGLVNTEAFF,TGCGCCAGCACTTCCGGGACAGGGTTGGTGAACACTGAAGCTTTCTTT
NA,once,TRBV28,TRBJ1-5,CASSLTNQPQHF,TGTGCCAGCAGCTTGACTAATCAGCCCCAGCATTTT
NA,NA,TRBV19,TRBJ1-1,CASSPDMNTEAFF,TGTGCCAGTAGTCCGGACATGAACACTGAAGCTTTCTTT
NA,NA,TRBV29-1,TRBJ1-2,CSVGGGVGGYTF,TGCAGCGTTGGCGGGGGAGTTGGGGGCTACACCTTC
NA,once,TRBV10-3,TRBJ2-3,CAISEFLTSTDTQYF,TGTGCCATCAGTGAGTTTCTCACTAGCACAGATACGCAGTATTTT
TRBD1,NA,TRBV10-3,TRBJ1-3,CAISAGQRGNTIYF,TGTGCCATCAGTGCGGGACAGCGAGGAAACACCATATATTTT
NA,NA,TRBV14,TRBJ2-1,CASSQGIEQFF,TGTGCCAGCAGCCAAGGTATCGAGCAGTTCTTC
TRBD1,NA,TRBV11-3,TRBJ1-2,CASSLGQGEWGYTF,TGTGCCAGCAGCCTTGGACAGGGTGAATGGGGCTACACCTTC
NA,few,TRBV6-5,TRBJ1-1,CASSFRQEAFF,TGTGCCAGCAGTTTCCGACAAGAAGCTTTCTTT
TRBD1,few,TRBV2,TRBJ1-5,CASSEMGARGASNQPQHF,TGTGCCAGCAGTGAAATGGGGGCCAGGGGGGCCAGCAATCAGCCCCAGCATTTT
NA,NA,TRBV18,TRBJ1-1,CASSPIQGTTEAFF,TGTGCCAGCTCACCGATCCAGGGGACCACTGAAGCTTTCTTT
NA,NA,TRBV5-1,TRBJ1-4,CASSPQGEKLFF,TGCGCCAGCAGCCCCCAGGGTGAAAAACTGTTTTTT
TRBD1,NA,TRBV28,TRBJ1-1,CASRRAGTGMNTEAFF,TGTGCCAGCAGACGGGCCGGGACAGGAATGAACACTGAAGCTTTCTTT
NA,NA,TRBV7-6,TRBJ1-1,CASSLETYNTEAFF,TGTGCCAGCAGCTTGGAGACTTACAACACTGAAGCTTTCTTT
NA,once,TRBV7-6,TRBJ2-7,CASSLTQDSYEQYF,TGTGCCAGCAGCTTAACACAGGATTCCTACGAGCAGTACTTC
TRBD1,NA,TRBV5-4,TRBJ2-1,CASSGWTGNEQFF,TGTGCCAGCAGCGGATGGACAGGGAATGAGCAGTTCTTC
NA,NA,TRBV27,TRBJ1-1,CASSPWTENTEAFF,TGTGCCAGCAGTCCCTGGACAGAGAACACTGAAGCTTTCTTT
TRBD1,NA,TRBV30,TRBJ1-2,CAWIRGRLGYTF,TGTGCCTGGATTAGGGGGCGTCTTGGCTACACCTTC
NA,NA,TRBV6-5,TRBJ1-2,CASSYFSAGRDYGYTF,TGTGCCAGCAGTTACTTTTCGGCAGGGAGGGACTATGGCTACACCTTC
TRBD2,NA,TRBV7-3,TRBJ2-3,CASRSSGSTDTQYF,TGTGCCAGTAGGTCTAGCGGGAGTACAGATACGCAGTATTTT
NA,once,TRBV29-1,TRBJ1-1,CSAEDSNTEAFF,TGCAGCGCAGAAGACAGTAACACTGAAGCTTTCTTT
NA,NA,TRBV27,TRBJ1-1,CASSLSAGRGTEAFF,TGTGCCAGCAGTTTATCGGCGGGGCGGGGCACTGAAGCTTTCTTT
NA,NA,TRBV24-1,TRBJ1-2,CATSGAGFGGYTF,TGTGCCACCAGTGGGGCAGGGTTCGGTGGCTACACCTTC
TRBD1,NA,TRBV27,TRBJ1-6,CASSSGTGGDSPLHF,TGTGCCAGCAGTTCGGGGACAGGCGGGGATTCACCCCTCCACTTT
TRBD1,NA,TRBV28,TRBJ1-5,CASTRGNQPQHF,TGTGCCAGCACCAGGGGGAATCAGCCCCAGCATTTT
NA,NA,TRBV3-1/TRBV3-2,TRBJ1-6,CASSPRAGDSPLHF,TGTGCCAGCAGCCCCAGGGCTGGGGATTCACCCCTCCACTTT
NA,NA,TRBV29-1,TRBJ1-2,CSVEEPTFNYGYTF,TGCAGCGTTGAAGAGCCAACTTTCAACTATGGCTACACCTTC
NA,NA,TRBV5-4,TRBJ2-2,CASSLPGVGAGELFF,TGTGCCAGCAGCTTGCCGGGGGTGGGCGCCGGGGAGCTGTTTTTT
TRBD1,NA,TRBV24-1,TRBJ1-2,CATSDPGQKSNYGYTF,TGTGCCACCAGTGATCCGGGACAGAAGTCTAACTATGGCTACACCTTC
TRBD1,NA,TRBV11-2,TRBJ1-2,CASSSTATGVGGRYGYTF,TGTGCCAGCAGCTCAACCGCGACAGGGGTTGGCGGGCGGTATGGCTACACCTTC
NA,NA,TRBV30,TRBJ1-1,CAWSPTLARAFF,TGTGCCTGGAGTCCCACCCTAGCCCGAGCTTTCTTT
TRBD2,NA,TRBV10-2,TRBJ2-7,CASSGGGSYEQYF,TGCGCCAGCAGTGGCGGGGGCTCCTACGAGCAGTACTTC
NA,NA,TRBV5-6,TRBJ1-1,CASTEGTEAFF,TGTGCCAGCACCGAGGGCACTGAAGCTTTCTTT
TRBD1,NA,TRBV5-4,TRBJ2-3,CASSPDRGRTDTQYF,TGTGCCAGCAGCCCGGACAGGGGGCGTACAGATACGCAGTATTTT